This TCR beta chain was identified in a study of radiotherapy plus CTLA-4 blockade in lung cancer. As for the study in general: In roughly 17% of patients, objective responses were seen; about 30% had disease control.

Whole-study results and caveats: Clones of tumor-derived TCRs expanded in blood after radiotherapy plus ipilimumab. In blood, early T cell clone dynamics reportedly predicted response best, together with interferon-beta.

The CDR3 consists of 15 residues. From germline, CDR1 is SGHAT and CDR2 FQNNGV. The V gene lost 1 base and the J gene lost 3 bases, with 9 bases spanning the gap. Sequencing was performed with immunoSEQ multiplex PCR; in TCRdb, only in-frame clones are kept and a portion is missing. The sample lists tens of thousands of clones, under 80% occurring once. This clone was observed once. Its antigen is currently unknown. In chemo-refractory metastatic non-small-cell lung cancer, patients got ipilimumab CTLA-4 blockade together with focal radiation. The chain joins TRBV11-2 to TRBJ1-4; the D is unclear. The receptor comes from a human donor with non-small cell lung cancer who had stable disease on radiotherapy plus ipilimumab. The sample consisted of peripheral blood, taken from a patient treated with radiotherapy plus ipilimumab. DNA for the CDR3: TGTGCCAGCAGCTTAGGTATAGCGCCTAATGAAAAACTGTTTTTT. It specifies CASSLGIAPNEKLFF. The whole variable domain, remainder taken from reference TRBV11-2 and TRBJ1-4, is EAGVAQSPRYKIIEKRQSVAFWCNPISGHATLYWYQQILGQGPKLLIQFQNNGVVDDSQLPKDRFSAERLKGVDSTLKIQPAKLEDSAVYLCASSLGIAPNEKLFFGSGTQLSVL.